Each of the 18 T cell receptor beta chains below was sequenced from the same sample in a study of human thymus T cells. Sequenced by immunoSEQ multiplex PCR; TCRdb stores in-frame clones only, minus some. The repertoire holds about 43,000 clones, with 85% to 95% as singletons. The sample taken for sequencing was blood. These receptors were taken from a girl less than two years old with a congenital heart defect but otherwise immunologically healthy.

This sequence joins TRBV28 and TRBJ1-1; the D is unclear. Trimming pared 5 bases from V and 1 base from J, leaving 11 bases between. This CDR3 contains 14 residues. CDR1 is MDHEN and CDR2 is SYDVKM in the germline V gene. In DNA form, the CDR3 reads TGTGCCAGCAGTCAACCTCTCCAGAACACTGAAGCTTTCTTT. Protein sequence: CASSQPLQNTEAFF.

This sequence joins TRBV13 and TRBJ2-7; possibly TRBD2 for D (6 bases). Deletions cut 1 base from V and 6 bases from J, with 10 bases between. CDR1 is PRHDT and CDR2 is FYEKMQ in the germline V gene (reference sequence). The CDR3 is 13 amino acids. DNA for the CDR3: TGTGCCAGCAGCTTAGCGGGAGCGGGCGAGCAGTACTTC. Protein sequence: CASSLAGAGEQYF. Looking up the rest from reference TRBV13 and TRBJ2-7 gives the full variable domain: AAGVIQSPRHLIKEKRETATLKCYPIPRHDTVYWYQQGPGQDPQFLISFYEKMQSDKGSIPDRFSAQQFSDYHSELNMSSLELGDSALYFCASSLAGAGEQYFGPGTRLTVT.

V gene TRBV19 combines with J gene TRBJ2-7; D unresolved. Germline V CDR1 and CDR2: LNHDA, SQIVND (reference sequence). This CDR3 region has 16 residues. V was cut by 3 bases and J by 3 bases, with 18 bases left in between. The CDR3, as DNA: TGTGCCAGTAGTATTTATACCCGCCAGCCATTCTACGAGCAGTACTTC. Translation gives CASSIYTRQPFYEQYF.

The chain has TRBV15 and TRBJ2-1; 10 nucleotides agree with TRBD2. This CDR3 has 17 amino acids. The germline V gene encodes CDR1 LNHNV and CDR2 YYDKDF (reference sequence). V trimming: 1 base; J trimming: 6 bases; junction bases outside the gene matches: 9. The chain's CDR3 is CATSRGLEREGGNEQFF. The CDR3 coding sequence is TGTGCCACCAGCAGAGGATTAGAGCGGGAGGGAGGCAATGAGCAGTTCTTC.

The V gene is TRBV6-1, the J gene TRBJ2-7; possibly TRBD2 for D (6 bases). There are 16 residues in the CDR3. Germline V gives CDR1 MNHNS, CDR2 SASEGT. V lost 4 bases and J lost 5, with 21 bases in between. The CDR3 reads CASSGSSASLWDEQYF. Written as DNA, the CDR3 is TGTGCCAGCAGTGGTTCTAGCGCGTCACTGTGGGACGAGCAGTACTTC.

V gene TRBV5-1 combines with J gene TRBJ2-1; 13 nucleotides match TRBD2. CDR1 and CDR2 (germline): SGHRS, YFSETQ. The ends lost 2 bases at V and 6 bases at J; junction bases unmatched: 5. The CDR3 contains 16 residues. The CDR3 reads CASSLTSGRAVNEQFF. The DNA of the CDR3 is TGCGCCAGCAGCTTAACTAGCGGGAGGGCCGTCAATGAGCAGTTCTTC.

CDR3 sequence reads: CASSVFSGISNEQFF. CDR3 DNA sequence: TGTGCCAGCAGTGTTTTTAGCGGGATCTCCAATGAGCAGTTCTTC. J is TRBJ2-1 and V is TRBV25-1; 8 nucleotides match TRBD2. This CDR3 is 15 amino acids long. J lost 6 bases, V lost 4 bases, and 8 bases had no gene match. From germline, CDR1 is MGHDK and CDR2 SYGVNS.

This chain joins TRBV30 and TRBJ2-6, with D unresolved. CDR1 and CDR2 from the germline V gene are GTSNPN and SVGIG (reference sequence). The CDR3 extends over 12 amino acids. Between the trimmed V and J ends, which lost 3 bases and 2 bases, there was a span of 2 bases. This CDR3 reads CAWSPGANVLTF. Written as DNA, the CDR3 is TGTGCCTGGAGCCCTGGGGCCAACGTCCTGACTTTC.

The gene calls are TRBV4-2 and TRBJ2-1; D perhaps matches TRBD2 (5 bases). Germline V lookup: CDR1 LGHNA, CDR2 YNFKEQ. Deletions cut 0 bases from V and 9 bases from J, with 12 bases between. This CDR3 contains 14 residues. CDR3 nucleotide sequence: TGTGCCAGCAGCCAAGAGGCTTGGAGGCGTGAGCAGTTCTTC. Encoded protein: CASSQEAWRREQFF.

The gene calls are TRBV28 and TRBJ1-2, with 10 bases that match TRBD1. Germline lookup yields CDR1 MDHEN and CDR2 SYDVKM. Trimming cost V 6 bases and J 7 bases; bases outside gene matches: 11. The CDR3 is 15 residues long. The CDR3, as DNA: TGTGCCAGCAGCCGGGACAGGGGTGATTTTAGTGGCTACACCTTC. This codes for CASSRDRGDFSGYTF.

Here the CDR3 DNA reads TGCGCCAGCAGCTTTAGCGGGGGTGCAGATACGCAGTATTTT. Its protein product is CASSFSGGADTQYF. This chain joins TRBV5-1 and TRBJ2-3; 9 nucleotides line up with TRBD2. With V trimmed by 2 bases and J by 4 bases, 2 bases remained unmatched. CDR1 and CDR2 from the germline V gene are SGHRS and YFSETQ. The CDR3 runs to 14 residues.

This rearrangement joins TRBV5-1 to TRBJ2-2, with D perhaps TRBD1 (6 bases). Germline lookup yields CDR1 SGHRS and CDR2 YFSETQ. This CDR3 region has 14 residues. The V and J ends lost 9 bases and 2 bases respectively, with 14 bases between them. The CDR3 DNA reads as TGCGCCACTCGGGACAACCTAAACACCGGGGAGCTGTTTTTT. It codes for CATRDNLNTGELFF.

The V and J genes are TRBV6-5 and TRBJ2-1; D is possibly TRBD1 (5 bases). Germline V lookup: CDR1 MNHEY, CDR2 SVGAGI. Trimming took 0 bases from V and 7 from J, leaving 7 bases between them. The CDR3 spans 13 residues. CDR3 sequence reads: CASSYSNRNEQFF. CDR3 nucleotide sequence: TGTGCCAGCAGTTACTCGAACAGGAATGAGCAGTTCTTC.

The chain links TRBV7-6 to TRBJ1-1; no reliable D call. Germline CDR1 and CDR2: SGHVS and FNYEAQ. The CDR3 is made up of 12 amino acids. V was pared by 2 bases and J by 1 base, with 2 bases between. The CDR3 DNA is TGTGCCAGCAGCTTACAGAACACTGAAGCTTTCTTT. Translated, it gives CASSLQNTEAFF.

This chain joins TRBV4-2 and TRBJ2-7; D is perhaps TRBD1 or TRBD2 (6 bases each). Between the trimmed V and J ends, which lost 1 base and 2 bases, there was a span of 15 bases. The germline V gene encodes CDR1 LGHNA and CDR2 YNFKEQ. This CDR3 is built from 16 residues. CDR3 region: CASSQGGAGGPYEQYF. DNA for the CDR3: TGTGCCAGCAGCCAAGGGGGGGCTGGGGGCCCCTACGAGCAGTACTTC.

This chain connects TRBV28 to TRBJ2-1, with a weak D call TRBD2 (6 bases). The germline gives CDR1 MDHEN, CDR2 SYDVKM. The CDR3 extends over 12 amino acids. V was shortened by 3 bases and J by 9 bases, with 9 bases between the two germline ends. In DNA, the CDR3 is TGTGCCAGCAGTTTCGACGGGGGTGAGCAGTTCTTC. Translation gives CASSFDGGEQFF.

The CDR3 region has the DNA TGCAGCGTTGGACAGGGTGGGACTGAAGCTTTCTTT. This encodes CSVGQGGTEAFF. The rearrangement links TRBV29-1 to TRBJ1-1, with 7 bases fitting TRBD1. After removal of 4 bases from V and 5 bases from J, the junction contained 4 bases not matched to a gene. CDR1 is SQVTM and CDR2 is ANQGSEA in the germline V gene. The CDR3 is 12 residues long.

This rearrangement joins TRBV6-6 to TRBJ1-2; D gene uncertain. The germline gives CDR1 MNHNY, CDR2 SVGAGI (reference sequence). V was clipped by 5 bases and J by 8 bases, with 12 bases between them. The CDR3 is 12 residues long. CDR3: CASSPDWAGYTF. The CDR3 coding sequence is TGTGCCAGCAGTCCCGACTGGGCGGGCTACACCTTC.